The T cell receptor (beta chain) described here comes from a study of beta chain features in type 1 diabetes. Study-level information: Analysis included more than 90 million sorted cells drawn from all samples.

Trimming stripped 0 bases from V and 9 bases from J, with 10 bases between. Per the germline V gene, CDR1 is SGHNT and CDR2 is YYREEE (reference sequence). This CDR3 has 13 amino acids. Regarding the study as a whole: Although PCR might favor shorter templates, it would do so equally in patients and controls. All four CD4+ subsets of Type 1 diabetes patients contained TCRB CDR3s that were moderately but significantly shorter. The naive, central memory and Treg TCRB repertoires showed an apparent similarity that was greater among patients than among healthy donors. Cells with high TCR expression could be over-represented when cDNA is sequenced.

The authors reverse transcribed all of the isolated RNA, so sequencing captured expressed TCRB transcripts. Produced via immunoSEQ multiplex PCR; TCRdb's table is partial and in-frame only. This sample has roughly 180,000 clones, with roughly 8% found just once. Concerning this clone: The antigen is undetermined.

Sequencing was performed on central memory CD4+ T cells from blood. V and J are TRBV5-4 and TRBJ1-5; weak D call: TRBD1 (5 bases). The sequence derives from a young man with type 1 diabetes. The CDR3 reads CASSLGSGRPQHF. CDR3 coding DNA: TGTGCCAGCAGCTTGGGGTCAGGGCGGCCCCAGCATTTT.